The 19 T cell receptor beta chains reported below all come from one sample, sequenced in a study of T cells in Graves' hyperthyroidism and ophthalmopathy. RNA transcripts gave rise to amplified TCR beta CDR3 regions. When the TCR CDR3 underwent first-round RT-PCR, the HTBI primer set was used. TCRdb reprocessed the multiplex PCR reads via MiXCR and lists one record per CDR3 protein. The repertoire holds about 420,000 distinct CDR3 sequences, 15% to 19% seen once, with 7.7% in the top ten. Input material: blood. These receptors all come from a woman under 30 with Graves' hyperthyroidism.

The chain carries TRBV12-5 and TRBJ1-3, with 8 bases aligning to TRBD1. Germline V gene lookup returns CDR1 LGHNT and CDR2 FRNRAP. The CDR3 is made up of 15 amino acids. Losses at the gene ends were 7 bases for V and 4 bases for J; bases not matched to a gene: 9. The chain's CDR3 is CASAGTGTGGNTIYF. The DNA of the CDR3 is TGTGCTAGTGCCGGGACCGGGACAGGAGGAAACACCATATATTTT.

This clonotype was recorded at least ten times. CDR3 sequence (DNA): TGTGCCAGCAGCCACACATCCTATGGCTACACCTTC. Translated: CASSHTSYGYTF. The chain recombines TRBV3-1 with TRBJ1-2, with no clear D. Looked up from germline, CDR1 is LGHDT and CDR2 is YNNKEL (reference sequence). The CDR3 consists of 12 residues. V lost 3 bases and J 4 bases, leaving 6 bases between the germline ends.

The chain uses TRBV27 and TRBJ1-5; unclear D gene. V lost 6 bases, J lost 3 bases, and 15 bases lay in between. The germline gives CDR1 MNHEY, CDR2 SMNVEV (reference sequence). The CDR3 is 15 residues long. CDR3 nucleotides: TGTGCCAGCAGCCGGGTTGGGCGGCACAATCAGCCCCAGCATTTT. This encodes CASSRVGRHNQPQHF.

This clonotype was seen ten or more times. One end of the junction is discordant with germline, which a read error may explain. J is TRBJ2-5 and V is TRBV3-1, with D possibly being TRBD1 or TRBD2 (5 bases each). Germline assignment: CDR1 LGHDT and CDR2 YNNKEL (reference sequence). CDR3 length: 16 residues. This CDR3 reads CASSQSGPAEREAQYF. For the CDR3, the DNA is TGTGCCAGCAGCCAATCAGGGCCAGCGGAAAGAGAGGCCCAGTACTTC.

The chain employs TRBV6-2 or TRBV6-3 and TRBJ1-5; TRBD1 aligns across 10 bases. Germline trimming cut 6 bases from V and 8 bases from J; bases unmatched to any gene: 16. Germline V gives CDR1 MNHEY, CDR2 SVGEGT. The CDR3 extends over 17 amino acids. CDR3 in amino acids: CASSRGDRGLYGEPQHF. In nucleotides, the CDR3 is TGTGCCAGCAGCCGTGGGGACAGGGGATTGTATGGGGAGCCCCAGCATTTT.

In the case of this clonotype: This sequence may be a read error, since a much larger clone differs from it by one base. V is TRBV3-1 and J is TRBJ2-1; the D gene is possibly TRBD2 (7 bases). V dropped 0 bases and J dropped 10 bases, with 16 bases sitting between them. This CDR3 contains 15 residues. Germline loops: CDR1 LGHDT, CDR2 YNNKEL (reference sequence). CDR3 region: CASSQDRGGPSEQFF. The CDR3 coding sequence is TGTGCCAGCAGCCAAGATAGGGGGGGCCCCAGCGAGCAGTTCTTC.

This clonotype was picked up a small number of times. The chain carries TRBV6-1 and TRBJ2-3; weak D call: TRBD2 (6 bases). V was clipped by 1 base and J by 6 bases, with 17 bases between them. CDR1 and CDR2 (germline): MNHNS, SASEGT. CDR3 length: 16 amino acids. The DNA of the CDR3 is TGTGCCAGCAGTGAAGTGGGACTCCCCGGGCTGGATACGCAGTATTTT. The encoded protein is CASSEVGLPGLDTQYF.

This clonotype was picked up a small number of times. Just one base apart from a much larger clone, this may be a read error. CDR3 DNA: TGTGCCACCAGCAGACCCCGGACTAGCGGGAGGGTTGAGCAGTTCTTC. Translated: CATSRPRTSGRVEQFF. The chain has TRBV15 and TRBJ2-1, with 15 bases identical to TRBD2. This CDR3 contains 16 residues. CDR1 is LNHNV and CDR2 is YYDKDF in the germline V gene (reference sequence). Losses at the gene ends were 2 bases for V and 9 bases for J; bases not matched to a gene: 5.

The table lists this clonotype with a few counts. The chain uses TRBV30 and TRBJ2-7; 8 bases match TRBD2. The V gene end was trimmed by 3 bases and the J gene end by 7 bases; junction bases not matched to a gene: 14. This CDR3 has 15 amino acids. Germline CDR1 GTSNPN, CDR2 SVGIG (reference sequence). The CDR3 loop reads CAWRSIERESGEQYF. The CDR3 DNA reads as TGTGCCTGGAGAAGTATTGAGCGGGAGTCGGGGGAGCAGTACTTC.

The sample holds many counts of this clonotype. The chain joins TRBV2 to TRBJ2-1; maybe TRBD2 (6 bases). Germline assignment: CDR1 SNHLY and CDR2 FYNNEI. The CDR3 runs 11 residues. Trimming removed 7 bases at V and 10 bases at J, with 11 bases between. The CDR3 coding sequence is TGTGCCAGCAATGTGGCGGGAGAGCAGTTCTTC. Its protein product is CASNVAGEQFF. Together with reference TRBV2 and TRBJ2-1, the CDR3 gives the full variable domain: EPEVTQTPSHQVTQMGQEVILRCVPISNHLYFYWYRQILGQKVEFLVSFYNNEISEKSEIFDDQFSVERPDGSNFTLKIRSTKLEDSAMYFCASNVAGEQFFGPGTRLTVL.

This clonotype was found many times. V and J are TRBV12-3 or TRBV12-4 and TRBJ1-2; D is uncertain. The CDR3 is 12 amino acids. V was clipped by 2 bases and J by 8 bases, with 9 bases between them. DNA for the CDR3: TGTGCCAGCAGTTTACAGGCGGGCGGCTACACCTTC. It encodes CASSLQAGGYTF.

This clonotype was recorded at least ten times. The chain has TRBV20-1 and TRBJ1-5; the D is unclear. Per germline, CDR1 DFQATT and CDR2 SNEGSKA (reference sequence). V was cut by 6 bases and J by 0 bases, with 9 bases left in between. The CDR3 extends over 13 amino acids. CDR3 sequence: CSALDGSNQPQHF. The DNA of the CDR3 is TGCAGTGCCCTAGACGGTAGCAATCAGCCCCAGCATTTT.

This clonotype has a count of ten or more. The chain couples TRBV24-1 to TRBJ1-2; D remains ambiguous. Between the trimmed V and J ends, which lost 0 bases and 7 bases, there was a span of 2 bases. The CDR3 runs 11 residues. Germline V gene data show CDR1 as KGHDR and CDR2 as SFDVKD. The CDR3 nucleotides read TGTGCCACCAGTGATTTGTTTGGCTACACCTTC. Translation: CATSDLFGYTF.

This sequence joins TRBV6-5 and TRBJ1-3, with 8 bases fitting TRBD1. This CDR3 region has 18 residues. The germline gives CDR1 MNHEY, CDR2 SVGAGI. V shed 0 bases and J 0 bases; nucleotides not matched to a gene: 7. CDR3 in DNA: TGTGCCAGCAGTTACTCGACAGACAGGGGAGTCTCTGGAAACACCATATATTTT. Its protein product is CASSYSTDRGVSGNTIYF.

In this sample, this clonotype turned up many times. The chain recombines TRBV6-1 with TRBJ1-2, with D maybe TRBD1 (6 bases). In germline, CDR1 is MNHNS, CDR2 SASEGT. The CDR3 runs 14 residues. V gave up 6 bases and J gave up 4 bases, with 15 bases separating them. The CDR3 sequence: CASSALQGSYGYTF. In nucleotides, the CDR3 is TGTGCCAGCAGCGCCCTACAGGGTAGCTATGGCTACACCTTC.

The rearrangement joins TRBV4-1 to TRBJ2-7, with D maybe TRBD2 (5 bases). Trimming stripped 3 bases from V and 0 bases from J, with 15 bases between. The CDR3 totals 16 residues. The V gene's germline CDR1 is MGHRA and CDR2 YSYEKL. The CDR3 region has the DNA TGCGCCAGCAGCCACGAAACTAACGGGATCTCCTACGAGCAGTACTTC. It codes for CASSHETNGISYEQYF.

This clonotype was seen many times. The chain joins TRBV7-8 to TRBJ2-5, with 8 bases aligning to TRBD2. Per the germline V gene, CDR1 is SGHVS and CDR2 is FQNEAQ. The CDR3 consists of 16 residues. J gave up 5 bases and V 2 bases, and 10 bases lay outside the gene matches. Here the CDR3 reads CASSLWKSGRRETQYF. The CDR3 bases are TGTGCCAGCAGCTTATGGAAGAGCGGGAGACGGGAGACCCAGTACTTC.

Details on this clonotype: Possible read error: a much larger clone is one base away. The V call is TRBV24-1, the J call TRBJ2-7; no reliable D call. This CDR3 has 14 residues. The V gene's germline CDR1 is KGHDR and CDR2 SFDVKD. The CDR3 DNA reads TGTGCCACCGGTGACCCCACCAGCCCCTACGAGCAGTACTTC. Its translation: CATGDPTSPYEQYF.

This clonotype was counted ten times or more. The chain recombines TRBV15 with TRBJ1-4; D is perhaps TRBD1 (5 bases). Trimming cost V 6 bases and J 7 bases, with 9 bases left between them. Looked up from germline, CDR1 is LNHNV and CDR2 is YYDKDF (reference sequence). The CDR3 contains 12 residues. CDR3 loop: CATRAGGEKLFF. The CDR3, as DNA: TGTGCCACCAGGGCTGGGGGTGAAAAACTGTTTTTT.